This entry describes one T cell receptor beta chain. The data derive from a study of blood T cell repertoires in COVID-19. V was pared by 6 bases and J by 6 bases, with 18 bases between. CDR3 length equals 14 residues. In germline, CDR1 is MNHEY, CDR2 SMNVEV (reference sequence). The table came from immunoSEQ multiplex PCR; TCRdb's copy has only in-frame clones and leaves some out. The data contain about 70,000 clones, roughly 85% of them seen just once; the ten biggest clones take up less than 2%. This receptor was obtained from a woman aged 60-75 years with acute or convalescent COVID-19. Sequencing was done on a sample of peripheral blood. The chain is built from TRBV27 and TRBJ2-7, with D perhaps TRBD1 (6 bases). The CDR3, as DNA: TGTGCCAGCAGCCTACAGGGTCGAGCCAGCGAGCAGTACTTC. Amino acids: CASSLQGRASEQYF.